The 31 T cell receptor beta chains given below trace back to one sample, sequenced in a study of immune heterogeneity within non-small cell lung tumors. The TCR beta CDR3 region underwent multiplex PCR amplification with 32 V and 13 J primers. MiXCR, applied by TCRdb to the multiplex PCR reads, yields one record per CDR3 protein. The sample comprises 9,500 to 13,000 distinct CDR3 sequences, 25% to 30% of which are singletons, and approximately 20% rests with the top ten. The authors used roughly 0.55 ug of bulk tumor genomic DNA per sample as template. Biopsies that were spaced far apart were taken, several per primary tumor, during surgery. Patients with untreated, newly diagnosed non-small cell lung cancer underwent curative surgery. The specimen sequenced was lung tumor tissue. These TCRs come from a woman in her fifties or sixties with non-small cell lung cancer.

The V and J genes are TRBV27 and TRBJ1-5, with a possible D match to TRBD1 (5 bases). The germline V gene has CDR1 MNHEY and CDR2 SMNVEV (reference sequence). This CDR3 contains 16 residues. The V end was cut by 5 bases, the J end by 1 base, with 15 bases between. This CDR3 is CASSRGGVRSNQPQHF. The CDR3 nucleotides are TGTGCCAGCAGTCGGGGGGGGGTGCGAAGCAATCAGCCCCAGCATTTT.

The sample holds many counts of this clonotype. This sequence joins TRBV14 and TRBJ1-6; no clear D gene. Germline CDR1 and CDR2: SGHDN and FVKESK. This CDR3 is built from 15 residues. Trimming removed 0 bases at V and 7 bases at J, with 10 bases between. DNA of the CDR3: TGTGCCAGCAGCCAAGATGGACGGAACAATTCACCCCTCCACTTT. Protein: CASSQDGRNNSPLHF. The variable domain in full, with the rest retrieved from reference TRBV14 and TRBJ1-6, is EAGVTQFPSHSVIEKGQTVTLRCDPISGHDNLYWYRRVMGKEIKFLLHFVKESKQDESGMPNNRFLAERTGGTYSTLKVQPAELEDSGVYFCASSQDGRNNSPLHFGNGTRLTVT.

Relative to its sample, this clonotype is medium-sized (0.01 to 0.1%). This chain links TRBV20-1 with TRBJ2-7; the D is unclear. The V end lost 0 bases, the J end lost 0 bases, and 12 bases lay between the germline ends. The CDR3 length is 15 residues. The germline V gene encodes CDR1 DFQATT and CDR2 SNEGSKA (reference sequence). CDR3 nucleotide sequence: TGCAGTGCTAGAGATCGTCGGATTAGCTCCTACGAGCAGTACTTC. This translates into CSARDRRISSYEQYF.

This chain uses TRBV9 with TRBJ2-2, with D tentatively TRBD1 (6 bases). V was cut by 4 bases and J by 5 bases, with 12 bases left in between. Germline CDR1 and CDR2: SGDLS and YYNGEE. CDR3 length equals 14 residues. CDR3: CASSPRQDTGELFF. CDR3 nucleotides: TGTGCCAGCAGCCCAAGACAGGATACCGGGGAGCTGTTTTTT.

The chain employs TRBV28 and TRBJ2-5; 8 nucleotides align to TRBD1. CDR1 and CDR2 (germline): MDHEN, SYDVKM. CDR3 size: 14 residues. Losses at the gene ends were 3 bases for V and 1 base for J; bases not matched to a gene: 1. CDR3 bases: TGTGCCAGCAGTTTGCAGGGGGCCCAAGAGACCCAGTACTTC. It yields the protein CASSLQGAQETQYF.

About this clonotype itself: The junction departs from the called germline gene at one end, perhaps through a read error. The V call is TRBV28, the J call TRBJ1-5; D ambiguous. The CDR3 runs 16 residues. Germline V gene sequence: CDR1 MDHEN, CDR2 SYDVKM. The CDR3 loop is CSSSFLDWASNQPPHF. CDR3 DNA sequence: TGTTCCAGCAGTTTTCTGGATTGGGCTAGCAATCAGCCCCCGCATTTT.

This clonotype was counted at least ten times. This chain links TRBV18 with TRBJ2-1; D uncertain. This CDR3 contains 11 residues. The V gene's germline CDR1 is KGHSH and CDR2 LQKENI. V lost 6 bases to trimming and J lost 5 bases, with 5 bases between them. The CDR3 DNA reads TGTGCCAGCTCGCTGAACAATGAGCAGTTCTTC. Translating gives CASSLNNEQFF.

The chain combines TRBV5-4 with TRBJ1-2, with 10 bases identical to TRBD1. The J segment lost 3 bases and the V segment lost 4 bases, leaving 12 bases of the junction unmatched. Germline CDR1 SGHNT, CDR2 YYREEE (reference sequence). The CDR3 sequence is 17 residues long. The CDR3 reads CASSPGDRDRGYYGYTF. The CDR3 DNA reads TGTGCCAGCAGCCCCGGGGACCGGGACAGGGGATACTATGGCTACACCTTC.

This clonotype was seen a handful of times. The rearrangement joins TRBV20-1 to TRBJ2-1; 11 nucleotides align to TRBD2. V lost 6 bases and J lost 6; bases outside the gene matches: 7. The CDR3 sequence is 14 residues long. Germline values: CDR1 DFQATT, CDR2 SNEGSKA (reference sequence). CDR3 residues: CSAIAGGWSNEQFF. The CDR3 nucleotides are TGCAGTGCCATAGCGGGAGGGTGGAGCAATGAGCAGTTCTTC.

Sample share makes this clonotype large. The J gene is TRBJ2-1, the V gene TRBV27; the D gene is possibly TRBD2 (6 bases). The germline gives CDR1 MNHEY, CDR2 SMNVEV (reference sequence). CDR3 length: 17 amino acids. The ends were cut back, 3 bases at V and 6 bases at J, with 21 bases in the middle. The CDR3 coding sequence is TGTGCCAGCAGTTTGGGACCCCCGGGACTCACGACCAATGAGCAGTTCTTC. As protein: CASSLGPPGLTTNEQFF.

This clonotype came up many times. The genes are TRBV24-1 and TRBJ1-3; TRBD1 matches at 8 bases. The CDR3 runs to 18 residues. V gave up 8 bases and J gave up 0 bases; unmatched junction bases: 14. Germline V gives CDR1 KGHDR, CDR2 SFDVKD. CDR3 in amino acids: CATTSPRDRWSSGNTIYF. As DNA, the CDR3 is TGTGCCACCACCTCACCCCGGGACAGGTGGAGCTCTGGAAACACCATATATTTT.

This clonotype was detected only a few times. The V and J genes are TRBV6-1 and TRBJ1-2; D is perhaps TRBD1 (6 bases). The germline V gene has CDR1 MNHNS and CDR2 SASEGT. CDR3 length: 17 amino acids. Trimming removed 5 bases from V and 0 bases from J, with 19 bases in between. The chain's CDR3 is CASSPRDMAATNYGYTF. CDR3 coding DNA: TGTGCCAGCAGTCCCCGGGACATGGCGGCTACTAACTATGGCTACACCTTC.

Only a few counts were recorded for this clonotype. The V call is TRBV19, the J call TRBJ2-7; TRBD1 matches 7 bases. Trimming took 9 bases from V and 4 from J; bases not matched to a gene: 9. The CDR3 loop spans 13 amino acids. Germline CDR1 LNHDA, CDR2 SQIVND (reference sequence). CDR3 region: CASSDRTGYEQYF. The CDR3 bases are TGTGCCAGCTCGGACAGGACGGGATACGAGCAGTACTTC. Filled out from reference TRBV19 and TRBJ2-7, the complete variable domain reads DGGITQSPKYLFRKEGQNVTLSCEQNLNHDAMYWYRQDPGQGLRLIYYSQIVNDFQKGDIAEGYSVSREKKESFPLTVTSAQKNPTAFYLCASSDRTGYEQYFGPGTRLTVT.

The chain uses TRBV6-5 and TRBJ1-2; 7 bases agree with TRBD1. Germline V gene data show CDR1 as MNHEY and CDR2 as SVGAGI. J was trimmed by 8 bases and V by 3 bases; bases with no gene match: 6. The CDR3 is 13 amino acids. The CDR3 DNA follows: TGTGCCAGCAGTTATAAGGGGGCGCGAGGCTACACCTTC. This translates into CASSYKGARGYTF.

The chain links TRBV5-1 to TRBJ2-3; D is unresolved. The CDR3 is made up of 14 amino acids. Trimming removed 5 bases at V and 5 bases at J, with 15 bases between. Germline CDR1 SGHRS, CDR2 YFSETQ. CDR3 sequence (DNA): TGCGCCAGCAGTTTAAGGCTCGACGGAGATACGCAGTATTTT. This encodes CASSLRLDGDTQYF. The entire variable domain, with the rest obtained from reference TRBV5-1 and TRBJ2-3, is as follows: KAGVTQTPRYLIKTRGQQVTLSCSPISGHRSVSWYQQTPGQGLQFLFEYFSETQRNKGNFPGRFSGRQFSNSRSEMNVSTLELGDSALYLCASSLRLDGDTQYFGPGTRLTVL.

Judged by abundance, this clonotype is medium-sized. The rearrangement joins TRBV7-2 to TRBJ1-5, with D hard to call. From germline, CDR1 is SGHTA and CDR2 FQGNSA. This CDR3 has 14 amino acids. V lost 3 bases to trimming and J lost 0 bases, with 6 bases between them. CDR3 loop: CASSLLNSNQPQHF. The CDR3 DNA reads as TGTGCCAGCAGCTTGCTCAATAGCAATCAGCCCCAGCATTTT.

This clonotype rates as medium-sized (0.01 to 0.1%). V and J are TRBV10-3 and TRBJ2-1; the match to TRBD1 covers 10 bases. From germline, CDR1 is ENHRY and CDR2 SYGVKD. The CDR3 consists of 13 residues. V lost 11 bases, J lost 10 bases, and 11 bases stayed unmatched. The CDR3 region has the DNA TGTGCCGTCGCACCGGGACAGGGGATCGAGCAGTTCTTC. As protein: CAVAPGQGIEQFF.

Comments on this clonotype: Possible read error: a much larger clone is one base away. The chain combines TRBV5-1 with TRBJ1-3; TRBD1 might be the D (6 bases). This CDR3 has 15 amino acids. Trimming pared 5 bases from V and 4 bases from J, leaving 16 bases between. CDR1 and CDR2 (germline): SGHRS, YFSETQ. CDR3 bases: TGCGCCAGCAGAGTACTACAGGGAGAAGGAAACACCATATATTTT. It encodes CASRVLQGEGNTIYF.

On this clonotype itself: A read error may explain this, as a much larger clone is one base away. The CDR3 here is CASIEQGDLSPLHF. DNA of the CDR3: TGTGCCAGCATTGAACAGGGGGATCTTTCACCCCTCCACTTT. This chain uses TRBV2 with TRBJ1-6, with TRBD1 identical over 8 bases. Germline V lookup: CDR1 SNHLY, CDR2 FYNNEI. The CDR3 has 14 amino acids.

This chain links TRBV6-2 or TRBV6-3 with TRBJ2-6, with no clear D. Germline V gene data show CDR1 as MNHEY and CDR2 as SVGEGT. The CDR3 is made up of 14 amino acids. Trimming shortened V by 4 bases and J by 0 bases, and 4 bases separated the two germline ends. The CDR3 sequence: CASSSLSGANVLTF. For the CDR3, the DNA is TGTGCCAGCAGTTCCCTCTCTGGGGCCAACGTCCTGACTTTC.

The chain uses TRBV6-1 and TRBJ1-1; D not certain. Germline lookup yields CDR1 MNHNS and CDR2 SASEGT. The CDR3 is 13 amino acids. Trimming cost V 6 bases and J 2 bases, with 10 bases left between them. CDR3 in amino acids: CASSQDVNTEAFF. The CDR3 nucleotides read TGTGCCAGCAGCCAGGACGTTAACACTGAAGCTTTCTTT.

This clonotype was detected only a few times. This chain joins TRBV4-1 and TRBJ1-5; D call uncertain. The length of the CDR3 is 14 residues. V was pared by 0 bases and J by 7 bases, with 10 bases between. Germline assignment: CDR1 MGHRA and CDR2 YSYEKL. The CDR3: CASSQDWREQPQHF. As DNA, the CDR3 is TGCGCCAGCAGCCAAGATTGGAGGGAACAGCCCCAGCATTTT.

This clonotype was found many times. The chain recombines TRBV20-1 with TRBJ1-5, with D possibly matching TRBD1 (5 bases). The CDR3 contains 13 residues. Germline CDR1 DFQATT, CDR2 SNEGSKA (reference sequence). The V and J ends lost 7 bases and 5 bases respectively, with 15 bases between them. CDR3 region: CSGRGQVDQPQHF. The DNA for the CDR3 is TGCAGTGGGCGGGGCCAGGTAGATCAGCCCCAGCATTTT.

This chain connects TRBV11-2 to TRBJ2-7; possibly TRBD1 for D (6 bases). The ends were cut back, 1 base at V and 0 bases at J, with 10 bases in the middle. The CDR3 covers 15 residues. The germline V gene encodes CDR1 SGHAT and CDR2 FQNNGV. This chain's CDR3 is CASSLVADSSYEQYF. CDR3 DNA sequence: TGTGCCAGCAGCTTAGTCGCGGACAGCTCCTACGAGCAGTACTTC.

Concerning this clonotype itself: This clone may be a read error of a much larger clone one base away. V is TRBV20-1 and J is TRBJ2-7, with 7 positions matching TRBD1. The germline V gene has CDR1 DFQATT and CDR2 SNEGSKA (reference sequence). The CDR3 runs 13 residues. The V gene end was trimmed by 7 bases and the J gene end by 5 bases; junction bases not matched to a gene: 11. CDR3: CSGSVGRGNEQYF. In DNA form, the CDR3 reads TGCAGTGGAAGTGTAGGCAGGGGGAACGAGCAGTACTTC.

This clonotype was counted a few times. V usage is TRBV28 and J usage is TRBJ2-3, with D tentatively TRBD2 (6 bases). The germline V gene encodes CDR1 MDHEN and CDR2 SYDVKM. Trimming shortened V by 5 bases and J by 1 base, and 13 bases separated the two germline ends. The length of the CDR3 is 15 residues. CDR3 loop: CASSEGGLGTDTQYF. CDR3 DNA sequence: TGTGCCAGCAGTGAGGGAGGATTGGGCACAGATACGCAGTATTTT. The full variable domain, its missing parts supplied by reference TRBV28 and TRBJ2-3, is DVKVTQSSRYLVKRTGEKVFLECVQDMDHENMFWYRQDPGLGLRLIYFSYDVKMKEKGDIPEGYSVSREKKERFSLILESASTNQTSMYLCASSEGGLGTDTQYFGPGTRLTVL.

This clonotype is deemed large. This sequence joins TRBV6-1 and TRBJ2-1; D remains ambiguous. Between the trimmed V and J ends, which lost 6 bases and 0 bases, there was a span of 12 bases. The CDR3 covers 15 residues. The germline V gene has CDR1 MNHNS and CDR2 SASEGT. The CDR3 nucleotides are TGTGCCAGCAGGCTCACTATAAGCTCCTACAATGAGCAGTTCTTC. It specifies CASRLTISSYNEQFF.

This clonotype was seen just once. The chain is built from TRBV4-2 and TRBJ2-7; 8 bases map to TRBD2. Trimming at V came to 0 bases and at J to 0 bases, leaving 1 base not matched to a gene. Germline values: CDR1 LGHNA, CDR2 YNFKEQ. The CDR3 consists of 15 residues. CDR3 DNA: TGTGCCAGCAGCCAAGATACTAGCGGCTCCTACGAGCAGTACTTC. Translation: CASSQDTSGSYEQYF.

This clonotype was observed many times. V is TRBV7-3 and J is TRBJ2-7, with D uncertain. V was shortened by 1 base and J by 7 bases, with 2 bases between the two germline ends. The CDR3 has 10 residues. CDR1 is SGHTA, CDR2 FQGTGA, per germline. Here the CDR3 reads CASSLREQYF. The CDR3 nucleotides read TGTGCCAGCAGCTTAAGAGAGCAGTACTTC.

The table lists this clonotype with many counts. The V and J genes are TRBV5-1 and TRBJ1-2; 10 nucleotides line up with TRBD1. V lost 6 bases, J lost 6 bases, and 17 bases stayed unmatched. This CDR3 contains 17 residues. Germline CDR1 SGHRS, CDR2 YFSETQ. The chain's CDR3 is CASTGLGTGAGGDGYTF. The DNA of the CDR3 is TGCGCCAGCACGGGGTTGGGGACAGGGGCAGGTGGCGATGGCTACACCTTC. Together with reference TRBV5-1 and TRBJ1-2, the CDR3 gives the full variable domain: KAGVTQTPRYLIKTRGQQVTLSCSPISGHRSVSWYQQTPGQGLQFLFEYFSETQRNKGNFPGRFSGRQFSNSRSEMNVSTLELGDSALYLCASTGLGTGAGGDGYTFGSGTRLTVV.

The sample holds many counts of this clonotype. J is TRBJ2-5 and V is TRBV5-1; 7 bases align to TRBD2. The germline gives CDR1 SGHRS, CDR2 YFSETQ. V shed 4 bases and J 5 bases; nucleotides not matched to a gene: 5. The CDR3 is 13 amino acids. Written as DNA, the CDR3 is TGCGCCAGCAGCCCAGGACTAGAGGAGACCCAGTACTTC. This codes for CASSPGLEETQYF.